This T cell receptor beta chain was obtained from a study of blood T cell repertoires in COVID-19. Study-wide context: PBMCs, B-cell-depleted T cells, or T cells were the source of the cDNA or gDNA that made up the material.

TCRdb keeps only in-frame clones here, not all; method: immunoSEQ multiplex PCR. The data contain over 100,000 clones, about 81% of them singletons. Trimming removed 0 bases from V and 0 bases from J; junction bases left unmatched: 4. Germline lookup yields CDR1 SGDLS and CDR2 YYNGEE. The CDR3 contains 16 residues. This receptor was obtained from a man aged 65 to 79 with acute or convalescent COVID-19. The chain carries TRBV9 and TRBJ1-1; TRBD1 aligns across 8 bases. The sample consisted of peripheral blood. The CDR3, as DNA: TGTGCCAGCAGCGTAGGGACAGGGCATATGAACACTGAAGCTTTCTTT. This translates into CASSVGTGHMNTEAFF.